Listed below are T cell receptor beta chains from one sample, sequenced in a study of T cells expressing NK-cell markers. From its re-call of the 5' RACE reads, TCRdb lists each CDR3 protein once, without DNA. The sample table includes 550,000 to 600,000 distinct CDR3 sequences. Source material: blood T cells: a sorted CD56 or NKG2C T cell subset, CD4+ or CD8+ T cells, or bulk PBMC T cells (not recorded which). These receptors came from a man between 18 and 35 years old in good health. The CDR3 runs from the conserved cysteine through the conserved F or W.

V gene	J gene	CDR3 protein
TRBV29-1	TRBJ1-2	CSVVQGAFGYTF
TRBV20-1	TRBJ1-2	CSARDSRSGDYGYTF
TRBV12-3/TRBV12-4	TRBJ2-7	CASSGLAGVLSYEQYF
TRBV27	TRBJ2-3	CASSLNRGTDTQYF
TRBV24-1	TRBJ2-5	CATSDLRGGQETQYF
TRBV15	TRBJ2-3	CATSRATSGSDTQYF
TRBV29-1	TRBJ2-5	CSVVQGPPQETQYF
TRBV5-1	TRBJ2-7	CASSSPMGTEQYF
TRBV5-1	TRBJ2-1	CASSRLESSYNEQFF
TRBV5-1	TRBJ2-1	CASSLAPGVGDNEQFF
TRBV29-1	TRBJ1-1	CSVGAGDVAHTEAFF
TRBV12-3/TRBV12-4	TRBJ2-7	CASTPHPARGISYEQYF
TRBV19	TRBJ2-5	CASRDGQAPQETQYF
TRBV6-2/TRBV6-3	TRBJ2-7	CASSYYGGRSSEQYF
TRBV20-1	TRBJ1-1	CSAHRDRNTEAFF
TRBV15	TRBJ2-7	CATSPKDYHLEQYF
TRBV6-6	TRBJ2-5	CASRNAGLPTETQYF
TRBV11-2	TRBJ1-2	CASSLALRDRGGGYTF
TRBV15	TRBJ2-7	CATSRETESSYEQYF
TRBV12-3/TRBV12-4	TRBJ2-3	CASSSRPGPTSTDTQYF
TRBV7-9	TRBJ2-2	CASSFLIHTSGLNTGELFF
TRBV29-1	TRBJ2-5	CSVEDVQGRETQYF
TRBV6-2/TRBV6-3	TRBJ2-7	CASSHSGRAEQYF
TRBV24-1	TRBJ2-3	CATSDPLDPGPDTQYF
TRBV12-3/TRBV12-4	TRBJ2-2	CASTPVDTGELFF
TRBV12-3/TRBV12-4	TRBJ2-1	CASSLSTSEQFF
TRBV27	TRBJ2-2	CASSWSGLELFF
TRBV7-6	TRBJ2-1	CASSSPGREAHYNEQFF
TRBV27	TRBJ2-1	CASSADTTSYNEQFF
TRBV7-8	TRBJ2-3	CASSLALASGADTQYF
TRBV18	TRBJ1-6	CASSPPGQSNSPLHF
TRBV10-3	TRBJ2-5	CAISESVVETTLAETQYF
TRBV12-3/TRBV12-4	TRBJ2-5	CASSSRRGGGETQYF
TRBV3-1	TRBJ2-1	CASSPRDRAQQFF
TRBV5-1	TRBJ1-1	CASSRTGGFDTEAFF
TRBV20-1	TRBJ2-1	CSSAGAYNEQFF
TRBV5-1	TRBJ1-1	CASSSHEGSEAFF
TRBV7-8	TRBJ2-3	CASSFLAGGPDTQYF
TRBV28	TRBJ2-1	CATGRTSAYNEQFF
TRBV10-3	TRBJ2-4	CAISESVGGKNIQYF
TRBV5-6	TRBJ2-7	CASSLESGHSTYEQYF
TRBV9	TRBJ2-3	CASSSDDTQYF
TRBV5-1	TRBJ2-2	CASANLGGTGELFF
TRBV21-1	TRBJ2-7	CASSKNQRELYEQYF
TRBV20-1	TRBJ2-3	CSAPGAGGAHTQYF
TRBV10-3	TRBJ2-1	CAISESILAEGSSYNEQFF
TRBV7-9	TRBJ1-1	CASSLAGGYTEAFF
TRBV12-3/TRBV12-4	TRBJ2-1	CASGTSGVNEQFF
TRBV10-3	TRBJ2-7	CAIKGKREKNEQYF
TRBV6-5	TRBJ1-2	CASSYGNREGYTF
TRBV6-4	TRBJ2-3	CASSLTSQGTDTQYF
TRBV20-1	TRBJ1-1	CSARQGMGNTEAFF
TRBV29-1	TRBJ2-1	CSVEGPEGSFENEQFF
TRBV7-2	TRBJ2-3	CASSRDRVSTDTQYF
TRBV25-1	TRBJ2-7	CASSGPGQGIYEQYF
TRBV12-3/TRBV12-4	TRBJ1-6	CASSSRISPLHF
TRBV3-1	TRBJ1-4	CASSPGQATTNEKLFF